This T cell receptor beta chain originates from a study of cytomegalovirus exposure and HLA in healthy donors. V gave up 3 bases and J gave up 2 bases, with 12 bases separating them. Per germline, CDR1 MDHEN and CDR2 SYDVKM. The CDR3 is 15 amino acids. The PCR was carried out with 60 Vbeta primers and 13 Jbeta primers. Data came from immunoSEQ multiplex PCR; TCRdb stores just in-frame clones and leaves some out. Among 95,000 to 150,000 clones, 77% were seen once, and the ten largest hold about 3.7%. No record exists of this donor's CMV serostatus. The material sequenced was PBMCs. The clonotype comes from a human donor in good health. The chain links TRBV28 to TRBJ2-3; D is ambiguous. CDR3 loop: CASSFASEYTDTQYF. The CDR3 DNA is TGTGCCAGCAGTTTTGCCTCAGAATACACAGATACGCAGTATTTT.